The 30 T cell receptor beta chains reported below all come from one sample, sequenced in a study of blood T cells in healthy people across ages. Through a sample-barcoded 5' primer and a J-beta primer mix, a second PCR was run for about 7 to 12 cycles. Via MiXCR, TCRdb re-called the 5' RACE reads, giving one row per CDR3 protein. In the table there are about 2 million distinct CDR3 sequences, about 49% of which are singletons. The sample taken for sequencing was blood. These receptors were obtained from a woman in her thirties or forties in good health.

The chain couples TRBV20-1 to TRBJ2-1, with D perhaps TRBD1 (6 bases). V was cut by 3 bases and J by 9 bases, with 21 bases left in between. Germline V gene data show CDR1 as DFQATT and CDR2 as SNEGSKA (reference sequence). There are 15 residues in the CDR3. The chain's CDR3 is CSARDSEAPGGEQFF. The CDR3 bases are TGCAGTGCTAGGGACAGTGAGGCCCCGGGCGGTGAGCAGTTCTTC.

This sequence joins TRBV5-6 and TRBJ2-5; tentative D call: TRBD1 (5 bases). Germline V gene sequence: CDR1 SGHDT, CDR2 YYEEEE. This CDR3 contains 15 residues. Trimming shortened V by 3 bases and J by 1 base, and 13 bases separated the two germline ends. The DNA for the CDR3 is TGTGCCAGCAGCTCTCCAGGGATTTCCCAAGAGACCCAGTACTTC. Translating gives CASSSPGISQETQYF.

The chain uses TRBV4-2 and TRBJ1-1; tentatively, D is TRBD1 (6 bases). Germline-derived CDR1 and CDR2 are LGHNA and YNFKEQ. This CDR3 contains 15 residues. V lost 3 bases and J 0 bases, leaving 11 bases between the germline ends. This chain's CDR3 is CASSQEGVMNTEAFF. The CDR3 region has the DNA TGTGCCAGCAGCCAGGAGGGGGTGATGAACACTGAAGCTTTCTTT.

V is TRBV27 and J is TRBJ2-5, with unresolved D. The assigned J gene may be wrong: the sequence end matches TRBJ2-7 better. This CDR3 contains 13 residues. CDR1 MNHEY and CDR2 SMNVEV come from the germline V gene (reference sequence). The CDR3 is CASNKRMGNEQYF. For the CDR3, the DNA is TGTGCCAGCAACAAAAGGATGGGGAACGAGCAGTACTTC.

This clonotype has ten or more counts. The rearrangement joins TRBV12-3 or TRBV12-4 to TRBJ1-2; no clear D gene. The CDR3 consists of 14 residues. V gave up 2 bases and J gave up 4 bases, with 11 bases separating them. The CDR3 spells CASSLSGYLYGYTF. The CDR3 DNA is TGTGCCAGCAGTTTATCGGGATACCTCTATGGCTACACCTTC.

The V call is TRBV6-2 or TRBV6-3, the J call TRBJ1-2; no definite D call. CDR1 and CDR2 (germline): MNHEY, SVGEGT. The CDR3 contains 14 residues. V lost 6 bases and J lost 0, with 11 bases in between. CDR3 residues: CASRDAGANYGYTF. The CDR3 coding sequence is TGTGCCAGCAGAGACGCGGGAGCTAACTATGGCTACACCTTC.

For this clonotype: A junction boundary mismatches the germline segment, possibly from a read error. This rearrangement joins TRBV4-2 to TRBJ2-3; D unresolved. The CDR3 totals 14 residues. CDR1 and CDR2 (germline): LGHNA, YNFKEQ. The CDR3 DNA reads as TGCGCCAGCAGCCAAGACGGACGAACAGATACGCAGTATTTT. This translates into CASSQDGRTDTQYF.

The V gene is TRBV12-3 or TRBV12-4, the J gene TRBJ1-2, with D unresolved. The CDR3 consists of 11 residues. V was trimmed by 3 bases and J by 8 bases, leaving 7 bases between them. The CDR3 loop reads CASSFYIGYTF. The CDR3 nucleotides are TGTGCCAGCAGTTTCTATATCGGCTACACCTTC.

The rearrangement uses TRBV6-5 and TRBJ2-7; 9 nucleotides match TRBD2. V lost 2 bases and J lost 3; bases outside the gene matches: 8. The germline CDR1 and CDR2 sequences are MNHEY and SVGAGI. The CDR3 runs 16 residues. CDR3 coding DNA: TGTGCCAGCAGTTACGGGGGGACTAGCTTGAGCTACGAGCAGTACTTC. Translation gives CASSYGGTSLSYEQYF.

The V call is TRBV4-1, the J call TRBJ1-1; TRBD1 is a possible D gene (5 bases). The germline V and J ends were trimmed by 3 bases and 1 base, with 15 bases remaining between them. Germline assignment: CDR1 MGHRA and CDR2 YSYEKL. The CDR3 is 16 residues long. CDR3 region: CASSHSPGGANTEAFF. The CDR3 DNA follows: TGCGCCAGCAGCCATTCCCCCGGAGGGGCGAACACTGAAGCTTTCTTT.

CDR3 sequence (DNA): TGCGCCAGCAGCTTGGCCGGGCAGACTAACACAGATACGCAGTATTTT. It specifies CASSLAGQTNTDTQYF. The V gene is TRBV5-1, the J gene TRBJ2-3; D might be TRBD2 (5 bases). Germline values: CDR1 SGHRS, CDR2 YFSETQ. Trimming took off 0 bases at V and 2 bases at J, with 13 bases between the two ends. CDR3 size: 16 residues.

The V and J genes are TRBV13 and TRBJ1-1; D might be TRBD1 (5 bases). The CDR3 length is 14 residues. With 2 bases removed from V and 4 bases from J, the gap between germline ends came to 11 bases. Germline assignment: CDR1 PRHDT and CDR2 FYEKMQ (reference sequence). CDR3 nucleotides: TGTGCCAGCAGCTTAAAGGGCAGGGTCACTGAAGCTTTCTTT. It codes for CASSLKGRVTEAFF.

Comments on this clonotype: At one end, the junction sequence differs from germline, possibly due to a read error. The chain couples TRBV12-3 or TRBV12-4 to TRBJ1-1; 7 bases line up with TRBD1. The CDR3 loop spans 20 amino acids. In nucleotides, the CDR3 is TGCGCCAGCAGTCCCCCGGGGTGGGCGACAGGGAGGGGTCTAGGGACTGAAGCTTTCTTT. Protein: CASSPPGWATGRGLGTEAFF.

To note about this clonotype: At one boundary the junction diverges from the germline segment, which might be a read error. CDR3 amino acids: CASNSPGVGTDTQYF. The CDR3 coding sequence is TGCGCCAGCAATTCCCCCGGGGTTGGCACGGATACGCAGTATTTT. This chain uses TRBV5-1 with TRBJ2-3; D is possibly TRBD2 (5 bases). The CDR3 has 15 residues. Per the germline V gene, CDR1 is SGHRS and CDR2 is YFSETQ.

V gene TRBV10-3 combines with J gene TRBJ2-5; D is undetermined. CDR3 length equals 14 residues. Trimming left V 0 bases short and J 3 bases short, with 8 bases between. The germline V gene encodes CDR1 ENHRY and CDR2 SYGVKD. CDR3 in amino acids: CAISESGWEETQYF. DNA for the CDR3: TGTGCCATCAGTGAGTCGGGGTGGGAAGAGACCCAGTACTTC.

The rearrangement joins TRBV4-2 to TRBJ2-1; 7 nucleotides match TRBD2. Germline assignment: CDR1 LGHNA and CDR2 YNFKEQ. The CDR3 sequence is 17 residues long. V lost 1 base to trimming and J lost 0 bases; unmatched junction nucleotides: 6. The CDR3 DNA sequence: TGTGCCAGCAGCCAAGGGTGGCGCGGGGGCTCCTACAATGAGCAGTTCTTC. As protein: CASSQGWRGGSYNEQFF.

This clonotype was picked up a small number of times. CDR3 protein: CASRPQTGGVQPQHF. CDR3 sequence (DNA): TGTGCCAGCAGACCTCAGACAGGGGGAGTTCAGCCCCAGCATTTT. The chain is built from TRBV27 and TRBJ1-5; 9 nucleotides agree with TRBD1. Germline V lookup: CDR1 MNHEY, CDR2 SMNVEV (reference sequence). The CDR3 covers 15 residues. V dropped 6 bases and J dropped 6; count of bases not matched to a gene: 9.

The sample holds a few counts of this clonotype. This chain connects TRBV6-2 or TRBV6-3 to TRBJ2-7; 8 nucleotides match TRBD1. Germline CDR1 and CDR2: MNHEY and SVGEGT. The CDR3 loop spans 15 amino acids. V was pared by 5 bases and J by 7 bases, with 13 bases of the junction left unmatched. CDR3 bases: TGTGCCAGCAGTCTAGACAGGGGCGCCTACAATGAGCAGTACTTC. It encodes CASSLDRGAYNEQYF.

This clonotype has more than one count but fewer than ten. The chain combines TRBV9 with TRBJ1-6; D uncertain. V was pared by 5 bases and J by 7 bases, with 10 bases between. The V gene's germline CDR1 is SGDLS and CDR2 YYNGEE. This CDR3 has 13 residues. CDR3 residues: CASREDFNSPLHF. Here the CDR3 DNA reads TGTGCCAGCAGAGAGGACTTCAATTCACCCCTCCACTTT.

The chain combines TRBV7-2 with TRBJ2-7; TRBD2 aligns across 10 bases. The last part of the DNA fits TRBJ2-4 better; the J call may be wrong. Germline V gene sequence: CDR1 SGHTA, CDR2 FQGNSA. The length of the CDR3 is 16 residues. CDR3 DNA sequence: TGTGCCAGCAGCTTAGCGGGAGCGGGGGGGCCGGACATTCAGTACTTC. It is translated as CASSLAGAGGPDIQYF.

This clonotype came up a few times. The chain carries TRBV7-9 and TRBJ2-1, with D unclear. Looked up from germline, CDR1 is SEHNR and CDR2 is FQNEAQ (reference sequence). V was pared by 2 bases and J by 8 bases, with 19 bases between. The CDR3 has 16 amino acids. The CDR3: CASSLSRLRSGDEQFF. DNA of the CDR3: TGTGCCAGCAGCTTATCCCGCCTGAGGAGTGGCGATGAGCAGTTCTTC.

The rearrangement links TRBV4-3 to TRBJ2-3; D perhaps matches TRBD1 (6 bases). The germline V and J ends were trimmed by 4 bases and 4 bases, with 12 bases remaining between them. Germline values: CDR1 LGHNA, CDR2 YSLEER. The CDR3 totals 14 residues. The CDR3 nucleotides read TGCGCCAGCAGCCTAAAACAGGGCCCAGATACGCAGTATTTT. Amino acids: CASSLKQGPDTQYF.

The chain uses TRBV6-2 or TRBV6-3 and TRBJ1-5; tentative D call: TRBD1 (5 bases). The germline gives CDR1 MNHEY, CDR2 SVGEGT. The CDR3 loop spans 14 amino acids. The germline V and J ends were trimmed by 6 bases and 6 bases, with 15 bases remaining between them. The CDR3 reads CASSSLGGGQPQHF. CDR3 DNA sequence: TGTGCCAGCAGCTCCCTTGGGGGGGGTCAGCCCCAGCATTTT.

The rearrangement joins TRBV29-1 to TRBJ2-7; maybe TRBD2 (5 bases). The CDR3 contains 12 residues. The germline CDR1 and CDR2 sequences are SQVTM and ANQGSEA. V shed 4 bases and J shed 2 bases, with 9 bases lying between them. This CDR3 is CSVGRTAYEQYF. CDR3 nucleotide sequence: TGCAGCGTTGGACGGACTGCCTACGAGCAGTACTTC.

The genes are TRBV4-3 and TRBJ1-5; D is undetermined. The CDR3 runs to 17 residues. Germline CDR1 LGHNA, CDR2 YSLEER. The V and J ends lost 1 base and 4 bases respectively, with 17 bases between them. The CDR3 region is CASSQGVASPSNQPQHF. Here the CDR3 DNA reads TGCGCCAGCAGCCAAGGGGTTGCAAGCCCCTCGAATCAGCCCCAGCATTTT.

V and J are TRBV27 and TRBJ2-4; D is unclear. The DNA matches TRBJ2-7 better at its end, which makes the J call doubtful. The CDR3 runs to 17 residues. Germline V gene sequence: CDR1 MNHEY, CDR2 SMNVEV (reference sequence). CDR3 amino acids: CASSLSGNGKSVYEQYF. Written as DNA, the CDR3 is TGTGCCAGCAGTTTATCGGGTAATGGTAAGAGCGTCTACGAGCAGTACTTC.

A word on this clonotype: Its ends do not fully match the called genes, so a read error is possible. The chain uses TRBV5-1 and TRBJ1-2, with D possibly being TRBD1 (5 bases). Germline values: CDR1 SGHRS, CDR2 YFSETQ. The CDR3 is 14 amino acids. The CDR3 loop reads CDSSGGTPADGYTF. CDR3 bases: TGCGACAGCAGCGGCGGGACGCCCGCGGATGGCTACACCTTC. Using reference TRBV5-1 and TRBJ1-2 for the parts outside the CDR3, the full variable domain is KAGVTQTPRYLIKTRGQQVTLSCSPISGHRSVSWYQQTPGQGLQFLFEYFSETQRNKGNFPGRFSGRQFSNSRSEMNVSTLELGDSALYLCDSSGGTPADGYTFGSGTRLTVV.

The V call is TRBV10-3, the J call TRBJ2-3; a weak D match, TRBD1 (5 bases). Trimming pared 6 bases from V and 10 bases from J, leaving 17 bases between. The CDR3 contains 13 residues. Germline V gives CDR1 ENHRY, CDR2 SYGVKD. DNA for the CDR3: TGTGCCATCAGAGAATTGCAGGGTGCACCGCAGTATTTT. Its protein is CAIRELQGAPQYF.

V gene TRBV7-9 combines with J gene TRBJ2-1; a weak D match, TRBD1 (6 bases). Between the trimmed V and J ends, which lost 1 base and 8 bases, there was a span of 15 bases. The CDR3 is 15 amino acids. CDR1 and CDR2 (germline): SEHNR, FQNEAQ (reference sequence). This CDR3 is CASSLGRGSQDEQFF. In DNA, the CDR3 is TGTGCCAGCAGCTTAGGCAGGGGAAGTCAGGATGAGCAGTTCTTC.

The V and J genes are TRBV9 and TRBJ2-1; 12 nucleotides line up with TRBD2. The CDR3 runs 18 residues. The germline V gene has CDR1 SGDLS and CDR2 YYNGEE. J was trimmed by 4 bases and V by 0 bases; bases with no gene match: 8. The CDR3 DNA is TGTGCCAGCAGCGTAGACGGGCTAGCGGGGGGGGTTTACAATGAGCAGTTCTTC. This translates into CASSVDGLAGGVYNEQFF.